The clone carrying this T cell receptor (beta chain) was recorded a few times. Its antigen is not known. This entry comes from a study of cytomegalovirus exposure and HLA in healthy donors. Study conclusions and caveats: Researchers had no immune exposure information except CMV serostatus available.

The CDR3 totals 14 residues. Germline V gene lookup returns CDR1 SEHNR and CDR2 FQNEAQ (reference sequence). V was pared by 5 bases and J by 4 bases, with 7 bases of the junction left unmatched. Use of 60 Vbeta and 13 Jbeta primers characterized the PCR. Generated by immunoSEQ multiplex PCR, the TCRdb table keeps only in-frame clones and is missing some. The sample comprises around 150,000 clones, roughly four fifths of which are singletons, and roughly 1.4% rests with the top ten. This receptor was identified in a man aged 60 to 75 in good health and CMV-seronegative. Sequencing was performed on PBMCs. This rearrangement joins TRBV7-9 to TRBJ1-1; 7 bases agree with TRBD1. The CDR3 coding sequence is TGTGCCAGCAGCCCACAGGGGCATAGCACTGAAGCTTTCTTT. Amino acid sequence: CASSPQGHSTEAFF.